Below, one T cell receptor beta chain is given with its context. The clone's antigen remains unknown. No much larger clonotype is one base removed from it; base qualities were not supplied. Using the deep immunoSEQ assay, multiplex PCR amplified TCR CDR3 regions from genomic DNA. Extracted genomic DNA from each cell subset was distributed evenly across all wells of several immunoSEQ 96-well plates, and each plate was treated as a replicate. Each replicate PCR for sorted subsets received about 180 ng genomic DNA, equal to about 30,000 T cell genomes. The purified libraries were quantified using a Qubit 3.0 fluorometer, sized with a Bioanalyzer 2100, and then quantified again using the KAPA Library Quantification kit. Each immunoSEQ 96-well plate was sequenced on its own single-read 150-cycle Illumina NextSeq 550 flow cell. Turning to the authors' computational methods: Because the immunoSEQ output held only junctional sequences and lacked quality scores, the filtering could not match the filtering applied to full-length reads. Sequences were annotated with PyIR, a Python wrapper for IgBLAST v1.9, and V/J genes and CDR3 were assigned using IMGT germline references. Reads were removed for weak V/J assignments (E-value above 1e-6), missing CDR3, stop codons, out-of-frame junctions, or ambiguous translated residues. V3J clonotypes were defined by identical inferred V gene, J gene, and CDR3 amino acid sequence. Percentage overlap between repertoires was computed as shared unique clonotypes divided by the size of the smaller repertoire. RTK rarefaction, the Chao1 estimator, and Recon v2.1 estimates of unobserved clonotypes were used to assess repertoire richness. Generation probabilities for all TCRbeta clonotypes obtained by the gDNA method from a handful of donors were computed using OLGA. TCRdb took this table from immuneACCESS and kept in-frame rearrangements with V and J called. Such tables lack part of the clones; where checked against another copy, unresolved V genes explain under half of the gap, and the rest is unexplained. V and J calls and clone size are as listed in that table; D and trimming were resolved from the DNA. Recorded for this sample are 2 million to 2.5 million clones; 93% of them occurred a single time. About 0.38% of the sample rests with the top ten.

The donors were healthy, HIV-negative adults who had no recently reported acute infections or vaccinations. All donors were Caucasian adults living in Nashville, Tennessee, USA. CD4+ T cells were enriched through magnetic negative selection, after which naive cells were positively selected on CD45RA and the remaining negative fraction served as the memory subset. Blood was obtained by leukapheresis, after which PBMCs were separated by Ficoll-Histopaque density gradient centrifugation and cryopreserved in liquid nitrogen vapor phase. Analytical flow cytometry was used to check the purity and quantity of each magnetically sorted T cell population. Genomic DNA was isolated from every sorted fraction and measured by UV absorbance on a Nanodrop 2000c. This sample was taken from a study of shared clonotypes between healthy human individuals (TCRdb year 2020). For the wider study: A couple of women and three men aged 18 to 49 years were included in the cohort. To estimate repertoire size and how much clonotype sharing occurs between individuals, the study deeply sequenced the blood TCR repertoires of five or six healthy adults. Each donor's leukapheresis produced roughly between roughly 0.85 and 10 billion PBMCs. Libraries were prepared and TCR repertoires were sequenced by different laboratories using diverse techniques, in order to increase sequencing depth and limit assay-specific biases. For each donor, three plates each were used for CD4 naive and CD4 memory, two plates were used for CD8 naive, and one plate was used for CD8 memory. Results the study describes overall, beyond this receptor: When a few donors were compared, the shared fraction of clonotypes was about 5% for naive CD4, roughly 3.4% for naive CD8, roughly 2.5% for memory CD4, and less than 0.5% for memory CD8. Compared with non-shared clonotypes, the clonotypes found in all four sorted-subset donors had higher generation probabilities. Naive subsets generally had larger estimated clonotype richness than memory subsets did. Pairwise subsampling led to the expectation that sequencing depth would affect the degree of clonotype sharing among donors. Rarefaction of sorted-subset datasets indicated incomplete sequencing despite the large sequencing depth. Because the study included a small number of donors, the genetic and exposure-history diversity represented was limited. Sampling was restricted to blood, and TCR repertoires in tissue are likely to differ from TCR repertoires in blood.

The origin of this receptor is a man aged 18 to 29 in good health. Some clones in this sample may be carry-over from other donors' samples. Source material: naive CD4+ T cells from PBMCs. The cell subset or site label, as the study defines it: CD45RA+ positively selected.

The CDR3 amino acid sequence is: CASSLAIAAVGEQYF. The sequence in DNA is TGTGCCAGCAGCTTAGCGATAGCGGCCGTGGGGGAGCAGTACTTC. The chain employs TRBV11-2 and TRBJ2-7; the best D guess is TRBD2, with 6 bases matching. Reading from cysteine to phenylalanine, the CDR3 counts 15 amino acids. Left in the record is the CDR3 DNA by itself, 45 bases read in frame from the first base. The germline V gene sets CDR1 to SGHAT and CDR2 to FQNNGV. V is shortened by 1 base, J by 7 bases, and the region joining them spans 17 bases.